Sequencing of this T cell receptor beta chain was carried out in a study of T cells after yellow fever vaccination. Deletions cut 1 base from V and 3 bases from J, with 7 bases between. CDR3 length: 14 amino acids. Germline V gene sequence: CDR1 LGHNA, CDR2 YSLEER. In the case of this clonotype: Its antigen is as yet unknown.

Study-level points and caveats: Highly abundant clonotypes carried over from the bulk population could end up in FACS-sorted repertoires as contaminants. Among primary-vaccination clones, most reappeared after the booster, at almost 98% for CD4 and around 91% for CD8.

MiXCR, run by TCRdb on the 5' RACE reads, gives a single entry per CDR3 protein. This table has roughly 500,000 distinct CDR3 sequences, less than 20% appearing once. This receptor was taken from a young man who received the YFV17D yellow fever vaccine. V gene TRBV4-3 combines with J gene TRBJ2-1; D remains unclear. The sequencing used PBMCs, collected 15 days after the yellow fever booster vaccination. The CDR3: CASSQGVFYNEQFF. CDR3 nucleotides: TGCGCCAGCAGCCAAGGCGTATTCTACAATGAGCAGTTCTTC.